This T cell receptor beta chain was identified during a study of shared clonotypes between healthy human individuals. Points on this clone: Its antigen is not identified.

Replicate PCRs for sorted subsets used about 200 ng DNA; this equaled 25,000 to 35,000 T cell genomes. The repertoire was sequenced with immunoSEQ multiplex PCR; TCRdb's copy has only in-frame clones and lacks some. The table shows 2.5 million or so clones, with 85% to 95% occurring only once. Overall study findings and caveats: Across a handful of donors, naive CD4 shared 4.5% to 6%, naive CD8 3% to 3.5%, memory CD4 roughly 2.4%, memory CD8 0.4%. Non-shared clonotypes showed lower generation probabilities than clonotypes common to all four donors.

CDR3 length: 13 residues. CDR1 and CDR2 (germline): SNHLY, FYNNEI. V was pared by 5 bases and J by 5 bases, with 6 bases of the junction left unmatched. This clonotype was sampled from a man between 18 and 29 years old in good health. Specimen: naive CD4+ T cells sorted from blood. Subset indicated: CD45RA+ positively selected. The chain carries TRBV2 and TRBJ2-7, with 7 bases lining up with TRBD1. DNA of the CDR3: TGTGCCAGCAGTAAACAGGGGCGGCACGAGCAGTACTTC. Its translation is CASSKQGRHEQYF.